This entry describes one TCR beta chain. The antigen remains undetermined. It was with a sample-barcoded 5' primer and a J-beta primer mix that a second PCR of roughly 7 to 11 cycles was run. MiXCR was run by TCRdb on the 5' RACE reads, yielding one entry per CDR3 protein. Of more than 1 million distinct CDR3 sequences listed, more than 40% are singletons. This sample is drawn from a study of blood T cells in healthy people across ages. Study-wide results and limits: Age brought a roughly linear fall in TCR beta diversity measured per million T cells.

Germline CDR1 is MDHEN and CDR2 is SYDVKM. The V gene lost 3 bases and the J gene lost 3 bases, with 12 bases spanning the gap. This CDR3 region has 14 residues. The sample taken for sequencing was blood. The origin of this receptor is an older woman in good health. The J gene is TRBJ2-7, the V gene TRBV28, with D possibly TRBD1 on 6 matching bases. The CDR3 nucleotides read TGTGCCAGCAGTTTTTCCAGGGGAAACTACGAGCAGTACTTC. Amino acids: CASSFSRGNYEQYF.